This entry lists 18 T cell receptor beta chains sequenced from one sample in a study of T cells after yellow fever vaccination. MiXCR, applied by TCRdb to the 5' RACE reads, yields one record per CDR3 protein. The sample records a few hundred thousand distinct CDR3 sequences, 15% to 20% being singletons. Material: PBMCs, obtained 15 days after the yellow fever booster vaccination. These receptors were obtained from a man under 40 who received the YFV17D yellow fever vaccine.

The chain links TRBV5-1 to TRBJ2-2; D possibly uses TRBD1 or TRBD2 (6 bases each). V dropped 2 bases and J dropped 3 bases, with 11 bases sitting between them. Germline-derived CDR1 and CDR2 are SGHRS and YFSETQ. The CDR3 length is 15 residues. The CDR3 DNA reads as TGCGCCAGCAGCTTTAACAGGGACTACACCGGGGAGCTGTTTTTT. Translating it yields CASSFNRDYTGELFF. The full variable domain, completed using reference TRBV5-1 and TRBJ2-2, is KAGVTQTPRYLIKTRGQQVTLSCSPISGHRSVSWYQQTPGQGLQFLFEYFSETQRNKGNFPGRFSGRQFSNSRSEMNVSTLELGDSALYLCASSFNRDYTGELFFGEGSRLTVL.

This clonotype has only a few counts. The rearrangement uses TRBV29-1 and TRBJ2-4; 7 positions match TRBD1. Germline V gives CDR1 SQVTM, CDR2 ANQGSEA. J was trimmed by 4 bases and V by 5 bases; bases with no gene match: 5. The CDR3 extends over 13 amino acids. The CDR3 nucleotides read TGCAGCGTTCAGGGGGTAGGGAAAAACATTCAGTACTTC. Protein sequence: CSVQGVGKNIQYF.

The V and J genes are TRBV21-1 and TRBJ1-5; TRBD1 is the table's D call, not checked against the DNA. TRBV21-1 is assigned pseudogene status. The CDR3 sequence is 14 residues long. Written as DNA, the CDR3 is TGTGCCAGCAGCAGTGCAGGGATGGGTCAGCCCCAGCATTTT. Protein: CASSSAGMGQPQHF.

The genes are TRBV10-3 and TRBJ2-5; D is unresolved. The V end was cut by 5 bases, the J end by 4 bases, with 11 bases between. CDR3 length: 13 residues. CDR1 is ENHRY, CDR2 SYGVKD, per germline. CDR3 in amino acids: CAISSRAGETQYF. The DNA for the CDR3 is TGTGCCATCAGTTCCCGGGCAGGAGAGACCCAGTACTTC.

This clonotype has a single count. This chain links TRBV10-1 with TRBJ2-7, with D unclear. The germline V gene encodes CDR1 WNHNN and CDR2 SYGVQD (reference sequence). The CDR3 is 12 amino acids. Trimming cost V 11 bases and J 4 bases, with 15 bases left between them. The DNA of the CDR3 is TGCGCCGGGAAGGGTTTTTGGTACGAGCAGTACTTC. Translated: CAGKGFWYEQYF.

This clonotype was seen more than once but under ten times. The chain employs TRBV6-2 or TRBV6-3 and TRBJ1-1; D possibly corresponds to TRBD1 (6 bases). The germline V gene encodes CDR1 MNHEY and CDR2 SVGEGT. The CDR3 has 16 residues. Trimming removed 0 bases at V and 5 bases at J, with 16 bases between. DNA of the CDR3: TGTGCCAGCAGTTACTCGATTCATATGGGGGCAACTGAAGCTTTCTTT. It encodes CASSYSIHMGATEAFF.

The chain has TRBV20-1 and TRBJ1-4; perhaps TRBD1 as D (5 bases). This CDR3 has 15 amino acids. Germline lookup yields CDR1 DFQATT and CDR2 SNEGSKA (reference sequence). Trimming stripped 1 base from V and 8 bases from J, with 17 bases between. CDR3 sequence (DNA): TGCAGTGCTAGAGGGACGACAGTCGTATCGGAAAAACTGTTTTTT. Translated: CSARGTTVVSEKLFF.

In this sample, this clonotype turned up once. The gene calls are TRBV21-1 and TRBJ2-7; TRBD2, as called in the table, went unchecked against the DNA. TRBV21-1 is an annotated pseudogene. The CDR3 covers 17 residues. Written as DNA, the CDR3 is TGTGCCAGCAGCAAAGTCCCGGATTCGCGGGGGATCTACGAGCAGTACTTC. Residues: CASSKVPDSRGIYEQYF.

CDR3 DNA sequence: TGTGCCAGCAGTTTAGGGGACACTTCAGATACGCAGTATTTT. Its protein product is CASSLGDTSDTQYF. J is TRBJ2-3 and V is TRBV27, with D perhaps matching TRBD1 (6 bases). Germline V gene data show CDR1 as MNHEY and CDR2 as SMNVEV (reference sequence). The V and J ends lost 2 bases and 4 bases respectively, with 10 bases between them. This CDR3 has 14 residues.

This clonotype has at least ten counts. The V call is TRBV11-2, the J call TRBJ1-1; no clear D gene. This CDR3 spans 15 amino acids. The germline V gene has CDR1 SGHAT and CDR2 FQNNGV. Trimming removed 1 base at V and 4 bases at J, with 13 bases between. CDR3 loop: CASSLVDSRGTEAFF. The DNA for the CDR3 is TGTGCCAGCAGCTTAGTCGACTCCCGGGGCACTGAAGCTTTCTTT.

V usage is TRBV7-2 and J usage is TRBJ1-1; 8 bases fit TRBD1. CDR3 size: 14 residues. J gave up 5 bases and V 5 bases, and 7 bases lay outside the gene matches. The V gene's germline CDR1 is SGHTA and CDR2 FQGNSA. CDR3 sequence (DNA): TGTGCCAGCAGCCCAAAGGACAGGGCTACTGAAGCTTTCTTT. This gives the protein CASSPKDRATEAFF.

This clonotype was observed a few times. This chain connects TRBV29-1 to TRBJ2-1, with 9 bases that match TRBD1. J gave up 3 bases and V 6 bases, and 15 bases lay outside the gene matches. The CDR3 runs 17 residues. The V gene's germline CDR1 is SQVTM and CDR2 ANQGSEA. CDR3 DNA: TGCAGCGTAAGGGGATGGGACAGGGTCAGTTTCTACAATGAGCAGTTCTTC. Protein sequence: CSVRGWDRVSFYNEQFF.

The V gene is TRBV5-1, the J gene TRBJ2-3, with D perhaps TRBD1 (5 bases). V lost 0 bases and J 0 bases, leaving 11 bases between the germline ends. CDR3 length equals 16 residues. Germline V gives CDR1 SGHRS, CDR2 YFSETQ. The CDR3 protein is CASSLEDRSSTDTQYF. As DNA, the CDR3 is TGCGCCAGCAGCTTGGAAGACAGATCTAGCACAGATACGCAGTATTTT.

This clonotype has a handful of counts. V is TRBV24-1 and J is TRBJ2-7, with TRBD1 identical over 12 bases. This CDR3 is built from 15 residues. The V gene's germline CDR1 is KGHDR and CDR2 SFDVKD. The V segment lost 3 bases and the J segment 4 bases; nucleotides outside the gene matches: 3. CDR3 in amino acids: CATSDPGQGAYEQYF. CDR3 nucleotides: TGTGCCACCAGTGATCCGGGACAGGGGGCTTACGAGCAGTACTTC.

This clonotype appeared a few times. The chain joins TRBV14 to TRBJ2-1; D is uncertain. The CDR3 loop spans 13 amino acids. CDR1 and CDR2 from the germline V gene are SGHDN and FVKESK. V lost 2 bases and J 11 bases, leaving 13 bases between the germline ends. The CDR3 reads CASSQSARYKQFF. The CDR3, as DNA: TGTGCCAGCAGCCAATCCGCGCGCTACAAGCAGTTCTTC.

The V call is TRBV18, the J call TRBJ1-2; 9 nucleotides line up with TRBD1. The CDR3 is 15 residues long. Germline CDR1 reads KGHSH; CDR2 reads LQKENI. V trimming: 6 bases; J trimming: 1 base; junction bases outside the gene matches: 6. CDR3 bases: TGTGCCAGCTCGCCTCGGGACAGGGTTAACTATGGCTACACCTTC. This codes for CASSPRDRVNYGYTF. Full variable domain (outside the CDR3, taken from reference TRBV18 and TRBJ1-2): NAGVMQNPRHLVRRRGQEARLRCSPMKGHSHVYWYRQLPEEGLKFMVYLQKENIIDESGMPKERFSAEFPKEGPSILRIQQVVRGDSAAYFCASSPRDRVNYGYTFGSGTRLTVV.

The rearrangement links TRBV7-6 to TRBJ2-5; TRBD2 aligns across 7 bases. V shed 1 base, J shed 1 base, and the junction held 12 bases outside the gene matches. CDR1 SGHVS and CDR2 FNYEAQ come from the germline V gene. This CDR3 is 18 amino acids long. The CDR3 nucleotides read TGTGCCAGCAGCTTAGATTTCGGGCGGGAGAGTGCCCAAGAGACCCAGTACTTC. Translating gives CASSLDFGRESAQETQYF.

This clonotype was found a few times. The V and J genes are TRBV28 and TRBJ1-5, with a tentative D call TRBD1 (6 bases). V was shortened by 4 bases and J by 9 bases, with 13 bases between the two germline ends. The CDR3 consists of 13 residues. Germline assignment: CDR1 MDHEN and CDR2 SYDVKM. This chain's CDR3 is CASSSQTGVPQHF. CDR3 nucleotides: TGTGCCAGCAGTTCGCAGACAGGTGTGCCCCAGCATTTT.